This T cell receptor beta chain was profiled in a study of CD4 and CD8 cells across lung adenocarcinoma regions. A few counts support this clonotype. Losses at the gene ends were 4 bases for V and 9 bases for J; bases not matched to a gene: 18. CDR3 length: 18 amino acids. The V gene's germline CDR1 is MNHNS and CDR2 SASEGT. Samples came from patients with localized non-small cell lung adenocarcinoma. TCRdb re-called the PCR reads through MiXCR, storing one row per CDR3 protein. In the table there are 10,000 to 15,000 distinct CDR3 sequences, roughly 60% of which are singletons. Sequencing was performed on CD8+ T cells from the margin of a lung tumor. The TCR comes from a female donor with lung adenocarcinoma. The CD4 and CD8 labels of this study may be unreliable. The V call is TRBV6-1, the J call TRBJ2-1, with TRBD2 matching 10 bases. The CDR3: CASSVSRGLPGLAFEQFF. The CDR3 DNA reads TGTGCCAGCAGTGTTTCCAGGGGTCTCCCGGGACTAGCGTTTGAGCAGTTCTTC.